Described below is a single TCR beta chain sequence and its context. This entry belongs to a study of OX40 agonist ivuxolimab in advanced cancers. Looking at the study overall: In this trial design, patients received ivuxolimab intravenously at 0.01 to 10 mg/kg every 2 weeks.

Profiled with immunoSEQ multiplex PCR; TCRdb holds only in-frame clones, not every one. The table lists about 55,000 clones, about 90% of them singletons. The V gene end was trimmed by 5 bases and the J gene end by 1 base; junction bases not matched to a gene: 5. The CDR3 totals 16 residues. The germline gives CDR1 PRHDT, CDR2 FYEKMQ (reference sequence). V usage is TRBV13 and J usage is TRBJ2-5; 12 positions agree with TRBD2. This receptor was identified in an adult with an advanced solid tumor such as melanoma, head and neck, liver or kidney cancer. The material was CD4+ or CD8+ T cells sorted from blood, obtained in a trial of the OX40 agonist ivuxolimab. For the CDR3, the DNA is TGTGCCAGCAGCACGACTAGCGGGGGACGCCAAGAGACCCAGTACTTC. This codes for CASSTTSGGRQETQYF.